These T cell receptor beta chains were read from a single sample in a study of follicular helper T cells after annual influenza vaccination. Generated by immunoSEQ multiplex PCR, the TCRdb table keeps only in-frame clones and is missing some. Of under 12,000 clones in the sample, about 84% are singletons; the top ten hold about 0.92%. The sequencing here drew on CXCR5- memory CD4+ T cells sorted from blood, taken 6 weeks after influenza vaccination. All receptors derive from an adult who received the influenza vaccine. The CDR3 runs from the conserved cysteine through the conserved F or W. The D gene is left open where the match is weak. Part of the rows lack a size; the others show once, few, many or a class for expanded clones.

j_gene,len,v_gene,d_gene,abundance,CDR3aa,CDR3nt
TRBJ2-4,11,TRBV7-8,.,.,CASSSRDIQYF,TGTGCCAGCAGCTCCAGAGACATTCAGTACTTC
TRBJ2-5,15,TRBV7-3,.,.,CASSRRDGYQETQYF,TGTGCCAGCAGCCGCAGAGACGGATACCAAGAGACCCAGTACTTC
TRBJ2-7,14,TRBV28,TRBD1,.,CASSPSYRGSEQYF,TGTGCCAGCAGCCCTTCTTACAGGGGTTCCGAGCAGTACTTC
TRBJ1-5,14,TRBV5-5,TRBD1,.,CASSADRSVEPQHF,TGTGCCAGCAGCGCGGACAGGTCGGTGGAGCCCCAGCATTTT
TRBJ2-3,17,TRBV5-1,TRBD2,once,CASSQGPSGSSTDTQYF,TGCGCCAGCAGCCAGGGCCCTAGCGGGAGTAGCACAGATACGCAGTATTTT
TRBJ2-5,17,TRBV11-2,.,.,CASLKSGGRQGWETQYF,TGTGCCAGCCTTAAATCGGGAGGGAGACAGGGGTGGGAGACCCAGTACTTC
TRBJ2-1,14,TRBV6-5,TRBD2,once,CATMEGGSYNEQFF,TGTGCCACAATGGAGGGAGGGTCCTACAATGAGCAGTTCTTC
TRBJ2-2,12,TRBV29-1,.,.,CSVERGTGELFF,TGCAGCGTAGAGAGGGGAACCGGGGAGCTGTTTTTT
TRBJ1-2,15,TRBV27,.,few,CASSLTGRGGYGYTF,TGTGCCAGCAGTCTAACAGGGAGGGGGGGGTATGGCTACACCTTC
TRBJ1-2,16,TRBV5-1,TRBD1,.,CASGRRQGTTNYGYTF,TGCGCCAGCGGCAGGCGACAGGGTACCACTAACTATGGCTACACCTTC
TRBJ2-7,13,TRBV6-6,TRBD1,.,CASRLRQGAEQYF,TGTGCCAGCAGACTAAGACAGGGGGCCGAGCAGTACTTC
TRBJ1-2,12,TRBV29-1,.,.,CSVGGGAGGYTF,TGCAGCGTTGGTGGGGGGGCCGGCGGCTACACCTTC
TRBJ2-3,13,TRBV29-1,.,.,CSSPDSSTDTQYF,TGCAGCTCCCCAGATTCTAGCACAGATACGCAGTATTTT
TRBJ1-1,15,TRBV5-4,TRBD1,.,CASSKAGRDSNEAFF,TGTGCCAGCAGCAAGGCAGGCCGGGACAGCAATGAAGCTTTCTTT
TRBJ1-1,15,TRBV5-1,.,.,CASSFRKAENTEAFF,TGCGCCAGCAGCTTCCGCAAGGCCGAGAACACTGAAGCTTTCTTT
TRBJ2-7,11,TRBV28,.,once,CASSLPYEQYF,TGTGCCAGCAGTCTCCCCTACGAGCAGTACTTC
TRBJ2-7,13,TRBV30,TRBD1,.,CAWRGTGRYEQYF,TGTGCCTGGAGAGGGACAGGTCGGTACGAGCAGTACTTC
TRBJ2-1,15,TRBV28,TRBD2,.,CASSPLAGGQNEQFF,TGTGCCAGCAGCCCTCTAGCGGGGGGGCAGAATGAGCAGTTCTTC
TRBJ2-1,13,TRBV19,.,once,CASSGGPYNEQFF,TGTGCCAGTAGCGGAGGCCCTTACAATGAGCAGTTCTTC
TRBJ1-2,12,TRBV7-9,.,.,CASSPTGYGYTF,TGTGCCAGCAGCCCCACGGGCTATGGCTACACCTTC
TRBJ1-2,14,TRBV18,TRBD1,.,CASSPQGPESGYTF,TGTGCCAGCTCGCCACAGGGGCCCGAGTCAGGCTACACCTTC
TRBJ2-7,13,TRBV6-1,.,.,CASSKWTDYEQYF,TGTGCCAGCAGTAAATGGACAGACTACGAGCAGTACTTC
TRBJ2-2,15,TRBV5-1,.,.,CASSLESTNTGELFF,TGCGCCAGCAGCTTGGAGTCGACGAACACCGGGGAGCTGTTTTTT
TRBJ2-7,12,TRBV30,TRBD1,.,CAYSGTGYEQYF,TGTGCCTACTCCGGGACAGGGTACGAGCAGTACTTC
TRBJ2-7,11,TRBV28,TRBD1,.,CGTGDSYEQYF,TGTGGGACAGGGGATTCCTACGAGCAGTACTTC
TRBJ2-7,14,TRBV5-4,.,.,CASSLKGSPYEQYF,TGTGCCAGCAGCTTGAAGGGATCCCCCTACGAGCAGTACTTC
TRBJ1-3,15,TRBV2,.,once,CASSDLPNGRNTIYF,TGTGCCAGCAGTGATTTACCCAACGGGAGGAACACCATATATTTT
TRBJ2-6,16,TRBV5-4,.,.,CASSLARGTGANVLTF,TGTGCCAGCAGCTTGGCGCGGGGTACCGGGGCCAACGTCCTGACTTTC
TRBJ1-2,16,TRBV9,.,.,CASSVGLQRNLYGYTF,TGTGCCAGCAGCGTAGGTTTACAGCGAAATCTCTATGGCTACACCTTC
TRBJ2-5,13,TRBV28,.,.,CASSFVLGETQYF,TGTGCCAGCAGTTTTGTCCTCGGGGAGACCCAGTACTTC
TRBJ1-2,14,TRBV29-1,TRBD1,.,CSVSDGQGDYGYTF,TGCAGCGTCTCTGACGGTCAGGGGGATTATGGCTACACCTTC
TRBJ1-1,16,TRBV7-9,TRBD1,.,CASSLARTGPPTEAFF,TGTGCCAGCAGCTTAGCTCGGACAGGGCCTCCCACTGAAGCTTTCTTT
TRBJ2-1,14,TRBV30,.,.,CASQGGSSYNEQFF,TGTGCCTCCCAAGGGGGGAGCTCCTACAATGAGCAGTTCTTC
TRBJ2-3,15,TRBV4-2,.,once,CASSQTTGSRDTQYF,TGTGCCAGCAGCCAAACAACCGGGAGCAGAGATACGCAGTATTTT
TRBJ1-4,14,TRBV6-1,.,.,CASSDVWPNEKLFF,TGTGCCAGCAGTGATGTGTGGCCTAATGAAAAACTGTTTTTT
TRBJ2-2,12,TRBV14,.,few,CASSLMGGVLFF,TGTGCCAGCAGCCTCATGGGTGGTGTGCTGTTTTTT
TRBJ1-2,15,TRBV5-1,.,once,CASSLADGGSYGYTF,TGCGCCAGCAGCTTGGCAGACGGAGGAAGCTATGGCTACACCTTC
TRBJ2-1,15,TRBV9,.,.,CASSVGGLEYNEQFF,TGTGCCAGCAGCGTAGGAGGTTTAGAGTACAATGAGCAGTTCTTC
TRBJ1-2,14,TRBV30,.,.,CAWSEDGFSYGYTF,TGTGCCTGGAGTGAGGACGGGTTTTCCTATGGCTACACCTTC